The clone carrying this TCR beta chain came up a few times. Its antigen is still unknown. V was pared by 5 bases and J by 7 bases, with 12 bases between. Germline CDR1 is MDHEN and CDR2 is SYDVKM. This CDR3 region has 14 residues. This specimen comes from a study of human T cells and chemical hapten exposure. Study-wide findings and caveats: Counts of expanded TCRs (at PT1) showed a positive correlation with patch test score.

A single record per CDR3 protein comes from TCRdb applying MiXCR to the RACE reads. The sample yields some 200,000 distinct CDR3 sequences, roughly 30% seen once. Time point: pre-sensitization, week 0. Treatment denoted: therapeutic diphenylcyclopropenone sensitization with weekly scalp DPC. This TCR was recovered from a woman aged 25-40 years with alopecia areata. Some clones in this sample may be carry-over from other donors' samples. Sequences were derived from whole blood, sampled in connection with sensitization to the hapten diphenylcyclopropenone (DPC). The genes are TRBV28 and TRBJ1-6; D remains ambiguous. The CDR3 nucleotides are TGTGCCAGCAGTCTAGGTCCGAGAAATTCACCCCTCCACTTT. The encoded protein is CASSLGPRNSPLHF.